This T cell receptor (beta chain) was sequenced during a study of metastatic and nonmetastatic thyroid tumors. TCRdb reprocessed the PCR reads using MiXCR. This sample has about 24,000 clones, with 18% found just once. Every patient was untreated before thyroid surgery. This clone was detected ten times or more. This TCR came from a male donor with papillary thyroid cancer or a benign thyroid nodule (not recorded which). Some clones in this sample may be carry-over from other donors' samples. Sequenced input: adjacent normal tissue.

The CDR3 DNA reads TGTGCCAGCAGTTTATCCCAACAGGGTATAGGTGGAAACACCATATATTTT. Its translation is CASSLSQQGIGGNTIYF. This chain connects TRBV27 to TRBJ1-3, with D possibly matching TRBD1 (6 bases). Germline V lookup: CDR1 MNHEY, CDR2 SMNVEV (reference sequence). V was pared by 0 bases and J by 3 bases, with 15 bases between. CDR3 length: 17 residues.